What follows is one T cell receptor (beta chain) and its context. These data originate in a study of technical replicates of blood from several donors. The data were produced by immunoSEQ multiplex PCR, yet TCRdb's version contains in-frame clones alone and is incomplete. The table includes about 95,000 clones, 85% to 95% detected once. V lost 4 bases and J lost 4; bases outside the gene matches: 5. The CDR3 is 14 amino acids. CDR1 SGHNT and CDR2 YYREEE come from the germline V gene (reference sequence). The sequenced sample consisted of T cells isolated from PBMCs. This sequence was found in a human donor in good health. This sequence joins TRBV5-4 and TRBJ1-5, with TRBD1 matching 7 bases. CDR3 in amino acids: CASSKQGRNQPQHF. The CDR3 bases are TGTGCCAGCAGCAAACAGGGGAGAAATCAGCCCCAGCATTTT.